The clone carrying this T cell receptor beta chain came up a few times. The sample originates from a study of patients and donors after allogeneic stem cell transplantation. Trimming stripped 4 bases from V and 5 bases from J, with 5 bases between. Germline CDR1 and CDR2: ENHRY and SYGVKD. The CDR3 extends over 11 amino acids. MiXCR was run by TCRdb on the RT-PCR reads, yielding one entry per CDR3 protein. Among about a million distinct CDR3 sequences listed, approximately 19% were seen once. Sequencing was performed on blood, either unsorted or a sorted T cell fraction (not recorded which). The rearrangement uses TRBV10-3 and TRBJ1-1; D uncertain. The clonotype was recovered from a human donor who was either an allogeneic HSCT recipient or a stem cell or donor lymphocyte infusion donor (not recorded which). It is not recorded whose cells these are; they may come from a transplant donor. CDR3 DNA sequence: TGTGCCATCAGTGGGAAAACTGAAGCTTTCTTT. Translation gives CAISGKTEAFF.